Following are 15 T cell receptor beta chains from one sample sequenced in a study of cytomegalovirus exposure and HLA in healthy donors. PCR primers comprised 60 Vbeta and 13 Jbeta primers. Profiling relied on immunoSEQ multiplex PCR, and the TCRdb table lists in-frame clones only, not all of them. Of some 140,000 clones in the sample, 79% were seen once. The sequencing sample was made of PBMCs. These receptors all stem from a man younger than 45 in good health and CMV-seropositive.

CDR3 residues: CASRTGLAVYEQYF. The CDR3 nucleotides are TGTGCCAGCAGAACGGGACTAGCGGTCTACGAGCAGTACTTC. The rearrangement links TRBV27 to TRBJ2-7; 11 nucleotides agree with TRBD2. The ends lost 6 bases at V and 3 bases at J; junction bases unmatched: 4. This CDR3 is 14 amino acids long. From germline, CDR1 is MNHEY and CDR2 SMNVEV (reference sequence).

The CDR3: CASAADTSNTGELFF. The CDR3 DNA sequence: TGTGCTAGTGCCGCGGACACTTCAAACACCGGGGAGCTGTTTTTT. V usage is TRBV12-5 and J usage is TRBJ2-2; a weak D match, TRBD1 (5 bases). The V gene lost 7 bases and the J gene lost 2 bases, with 14 bases spanning the gap. This CDR3 region has 15 residues. In germline, CDR1 is LGHNT, CDR2 FRNRAP.

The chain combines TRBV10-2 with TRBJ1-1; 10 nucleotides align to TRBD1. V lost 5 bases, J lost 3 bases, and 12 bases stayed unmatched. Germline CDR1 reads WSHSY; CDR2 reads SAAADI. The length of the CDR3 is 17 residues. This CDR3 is CASSTTGTGEAYTEAFF. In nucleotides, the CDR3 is TGCGCCAGCAGTACGACCGGGACAGGGGAGGCGTACACTGAAGCTTTCTTT.

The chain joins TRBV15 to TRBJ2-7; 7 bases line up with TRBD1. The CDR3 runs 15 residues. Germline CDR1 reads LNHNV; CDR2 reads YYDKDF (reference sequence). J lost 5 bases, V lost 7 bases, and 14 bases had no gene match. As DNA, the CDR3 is TGTGCCACCAACCAATTGACAGGGAAGTATGACGAGCAGTACTTC. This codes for CATNQLTGKYDEQYF.

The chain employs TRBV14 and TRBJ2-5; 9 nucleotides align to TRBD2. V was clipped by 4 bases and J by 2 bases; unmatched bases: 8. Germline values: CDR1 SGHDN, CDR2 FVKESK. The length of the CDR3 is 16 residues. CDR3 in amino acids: CASSPASGMVQETQYF. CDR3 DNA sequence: TGTGCCAGCAGCCCCGCTAGCGGGATGGTTCAAGAGACCCAGTACTTC.

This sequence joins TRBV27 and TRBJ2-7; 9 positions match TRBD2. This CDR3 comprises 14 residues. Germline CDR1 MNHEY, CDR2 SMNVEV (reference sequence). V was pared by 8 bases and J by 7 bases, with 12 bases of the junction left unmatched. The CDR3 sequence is CASAPGLAMREQYF. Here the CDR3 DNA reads TGTGCCAGCGCCCCGGGACTAGCAATGAGGGAGCAGTACTTC.

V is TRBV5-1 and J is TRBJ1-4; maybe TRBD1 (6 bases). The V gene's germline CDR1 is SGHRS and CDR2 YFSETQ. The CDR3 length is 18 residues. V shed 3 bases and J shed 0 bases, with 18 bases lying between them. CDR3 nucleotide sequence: TGCGCCAGCAGCTCAACTTCCGGGACAAGCTCAACTAATGAAAAACTGTTTTTT. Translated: CASSSTSGTSSTNEKLFF.

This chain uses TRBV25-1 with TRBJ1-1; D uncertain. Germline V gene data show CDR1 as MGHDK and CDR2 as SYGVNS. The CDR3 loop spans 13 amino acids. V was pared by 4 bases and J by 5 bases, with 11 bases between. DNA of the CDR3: TGTGCCAGCAGTGGCCCGGTGAGGACTGAAGCTTTCTTT. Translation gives CASSGPVRTEAFF.

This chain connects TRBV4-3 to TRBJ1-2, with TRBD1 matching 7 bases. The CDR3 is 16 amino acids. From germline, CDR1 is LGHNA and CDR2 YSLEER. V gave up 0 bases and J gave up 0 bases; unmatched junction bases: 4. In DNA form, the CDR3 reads TGCGCCAGCAGCCAAGACATCGGGACAGCTAACTATGGCTACACCTTC. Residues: CASSQDIGTANYGYTF.

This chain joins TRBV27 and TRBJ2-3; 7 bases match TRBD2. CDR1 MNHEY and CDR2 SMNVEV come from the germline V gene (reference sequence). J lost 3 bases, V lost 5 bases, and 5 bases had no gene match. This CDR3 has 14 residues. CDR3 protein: CASSQYGGTDTQYF. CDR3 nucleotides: TGTGCCAGCAGTCAGTACGGGGGGACAGATACGCAGTATTTT.

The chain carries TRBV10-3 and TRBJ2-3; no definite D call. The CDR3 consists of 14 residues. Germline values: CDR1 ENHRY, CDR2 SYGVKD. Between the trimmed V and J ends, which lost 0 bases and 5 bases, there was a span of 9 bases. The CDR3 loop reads CAISESAGKDTQYF. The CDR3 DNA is TGTGCCATCAGTGAGTCGGCAGGAAAAGATACGCAGTATTTT.

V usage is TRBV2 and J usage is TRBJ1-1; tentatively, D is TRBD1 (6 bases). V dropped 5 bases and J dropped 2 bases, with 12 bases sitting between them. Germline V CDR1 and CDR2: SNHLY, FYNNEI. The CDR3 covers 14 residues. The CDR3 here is CASSLSQGNTEAFF. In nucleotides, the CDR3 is TGTGCCAGCAGTCTATCACAGGGTAACACTGAAGCTTTCTTT.

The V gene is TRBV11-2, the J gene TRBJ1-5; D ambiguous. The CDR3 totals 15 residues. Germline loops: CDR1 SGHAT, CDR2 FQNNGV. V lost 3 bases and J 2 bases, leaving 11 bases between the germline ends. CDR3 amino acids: CASSFSGTGNQPQHF. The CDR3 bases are TGTGCCAGCAGCTTCTCCGGCACAGGCAATCAGCCCCAGCATTTT.

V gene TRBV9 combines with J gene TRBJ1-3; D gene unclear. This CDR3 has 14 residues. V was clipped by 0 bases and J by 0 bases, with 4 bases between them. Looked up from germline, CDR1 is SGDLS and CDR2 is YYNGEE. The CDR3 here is CASSVASSGNTIYF. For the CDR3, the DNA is TGTGCCAGCAGCGTAGCGAGCTCTGGAAACACCATATATTTT.

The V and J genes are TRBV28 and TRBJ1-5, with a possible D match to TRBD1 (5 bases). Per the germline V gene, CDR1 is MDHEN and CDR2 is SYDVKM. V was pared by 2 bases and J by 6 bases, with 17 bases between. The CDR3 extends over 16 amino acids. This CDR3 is CASSLVAAGRAQPQHF. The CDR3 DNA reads TGTGCCAGCAGTTTAGTAGCAGCGGGCAGGGCTCAGCCCCAGCATTTT.